This TCR beta chain was sequenced in a study of OX40 agonist ivuxolimab in advanced cancers. Study information: Those enrolled were less than 85% male, with a mean age of around 57 years and ages from roughly 20 to 85. Findings and caveats of the study: CD8+ T cells showed, on average, more clonal expansion than CD4+ cells. By week 6 at 0.1 to 3.0 mg/kg, blood CD4+ and CD8+ T cells had expanded clonally.

The CDR3 runs to 15 residues. Germline V gene sequence: CDR1 MDHEN, CDR2 SYDVKM. Trimming cost V 5 bases and J 1 base, with 13 bases left between them. In regard to this clone: Its specificity is unknown.

The table came from immunoSEQ multiplex PCR; TCRdb's copy has only in-frame clones and leaves some out. The table has about 73,000 clones, about 87% seen once; the top ten hold approximately 9.9%. V and J are TRBV28 and TRBJ2-3, with D tentatively TRBD1 or TRBD2 (5 bases each). The material sequenced was CD4+ or CD8+ T cells sorted from blood, taken in a trial of the OX40 agonist ivuxolimab. The source is an adult with an advanced solid tumor such as melanoma, head and neck, liver or kidney cancer. The CDR3, as DNA: TGTGCCAGCAGTCTGACAGCGGTAGGCACAGATACGCAGTATTTT. This codes for CASSLTAVGTDTQYF.